The 17 T cell receptor beta chains below come from one sample, sequenced in a study of regulatory T cells in long-lasting Graves disease. Time point: newly diagnosed GD, antithyroid drugs for less than 3 months. RNA from PBMCs was the source of the TCR library. The authors built TCR beta libraries using iRepertoire HTBI primers and Arm-PCR of CDR3 regions. In TCRdb, the multiplex PCR reads were re-called with MiXCR into one record per CDR3 protein. The repertoire holds a few hundred thousand distinct CDR3 sequences, with about 11% as singletons. These data also featured in a second study, about T cells in Graves' hyperthyroidism and ophthalmopathy.

The material sequenced was peripheral blood mononuclear cells (PBMCs), taken at new diagnosis, from a patient treated with antithyroid drugs. These receptors were taken from a woman younger than 35 with Graves disease.

This clonotype occurred many times. This chain connects TRBV28 to TRBJ1-1; D is possibly TRBD1 (5 bases). Germline CDR1 reads MDHEN; CDR2 reads SYDVKM. The CDR3 has 15 residues. V lost 9 bases, J lost 4 bases, and 21 bases lay in between. In nucleotides, the CDR3 is TGTGCCAGTTGCGGGGCGGGGGACCGTCGCACTGAAGCTTTCTTT. This sequence encodes CASCGAGDRRTEAFF.

At least ten counts were recorded for this clonotype. J is TRBJ2-3 and V is TRBV12-3 or TRBV12-4; D unclear. The CDR3 consists of 14 residues. Trimming left V 3 bases short and J 2 bases short, with 9 bases between. The CDR3 loop is CASSFTVVTDTQYF. The CDR3, as DNA: TGTGCCAGCAGTTTCACGGTCGTCACAGATACGCAGTATTTT.

Many counts were recorded for this clonotype. This sequence joins TRBV7-8 and TRBJ2-7; D is unclear. The ends were cut back, 1 base at V and 10 bases at J, with 8 bases in the middle. Germline lookup yields CDR1 SGHVS and CDR2 FQNEAQ. This CDR3 is 11 amino acids long. The CDR3 DNA is TGTGCCAGCAGCTTAGGGCCATTTCAGTACTTC. It specifies CASSLGPFQYF.

There are many counts of this clonotype. The V and J genes are TRBV10-3 and TRBJ2-7, with a tentative D call TRBD1 (6 bases). The CDR3 is 14 residues long. Germline V gene lookup returns CDR1 ENHRY and CDR2 SYGVKD. V shed 2 bases and J shed 1 base, with 9 bases lying between them. The CDR3 region is CAISERTVSYEQYF. The CDR3 DNA is TGTGCCATCAGTGAGCGGACAGTATCCTACGAGCAGTACTTC.

The genes are TRBV19 and TRBJ1-5, with 7 bases that match TRBD1. Germline V gene lookup returns CDR1 LNHDA and CDR2 SQIVND (reference sequence). The CDR3 is 13 amino acids. V lost 8 bases, J lost 6 bases, and 7 bases stayed unmatched. In DNA, the CDR3 is TGTGCCAGTCAGACAGGGTATTTTCAGCCCCAGCATTTT. Protein product: CASQTGYFQPQHF.

This clonotype was counted at least ten times. The genes are TRBV7-6 and TRBJ1-1, with TRBD1 matching 9 bases. CDR3 size: 15 residues. The germline V gene encodes CDR1 SGHVS and CDR2 FNYEAQ. J was trimmed by 2 bases and V by 0 bases; bases with no gene match: 1. Written as DNA, the CDR3 is TGTGCCAGCAGCTTAGCGACAGGGGGAAACACTGAAGCTTTCTTT. Amino acids: CASSLATGGNTEAFF. The variable domain in full, completed from reference TRBV7-6 and TRBJ1-1, reads GAGVSQSPRYKVTKRGQDVALRCDPISGHVSLYWYRQALGQGPEFLTYFNYEAQQDKSGLPNDRFSAERPEGSISTLTIQRTEQRDSAMYRCASSLATGGNTEAFFGQGTRLTVV.

This clonotype has more than one count but fewer than ten. A much larger clone lies one base from this, so it may be a read error. V gene TRBV12-3 or TRBV12-4 combines with J gene TRBJ1-1; D uncertain. The CDR3 is made up of 13 amino acids. The V end was cut by 7 bases, the J end by 5 bases, with 14 bases between. The CDR3 is CASNRPGRTEAFF. The CDR3 coding sequence is TGTGCCAGCAATCGACCGGGGAGGACTGAAGCTTTCTTT.

This clonotype has only a few counts. This sequence may be a read error, since a much larger clone differs from it by one base. This chain joins TRBV28 and TRBJ2-3, with D perhaps matching TRBD1 (5 bases). The V gene lost 1 base and the J gene lost 3 bases, with 5 bases spanning the gap. The CDR3 contains 13 residues. Germline CDR1 reads MDHEN; CDR2 reads SYDVKM. CDR3 amino acids: CASSLYRTDTQYF. Written as DNA, the CDR3 is TGTGCCAGCAGTTTATACAGGACAGATACGCAGTATTTT.

About this clonotype: A much larger clonotype is one base distant, so this may be a read error. The chain employs TRBV9 and TRBJ2-5; D might be TRBD1 or TRBD2, each matching 5 bases. The J call is doubtful: the DNA matches TRBJ2-1 better. The germline CDR1 and CDR2 sequences are SGDLS and YYNGEE. There are 15 residues in the CDR3. CDR3 in amino acids: CANSPPSGRHNEQFF. CDR3 DNA: TGTGCCAACAGCCCCCCATCGGGGCGGCACAATGAGCAGTTCTTC.

The rearrangement uses TRBV19 and TRBJ1-3; a weak D match, TRBD1 (6 bases). Trimming took 3 bases from V and 2 from J, leaving 14 bases between them. CDR1 LNHDA and CDR2 SQIVND come from the germline V gene (reference sequence). The CDR3 covers 16 residues. CDR3 DNA: TGTGCCAGTAGTATTGGTACAGGGCCGCCTGGAAACACCATATATTTT. Amino acid sequence: CASSIGTGPPGNTIYF.

The V call is TRBV30, the J call TRBJ2-2, with no clear D. Germline V gene data show CDR1 as GTSNPN and CDR2 as SVGIG (reference sequence). V was cut by 5 bases and J by 1 base, with 17 bases left in between. The CDR3 runs 16 residues. CDR3 amino acids: CAWSREARLNTGELFF. For the CDR3, the DNA is TGTGCCTGGTCCCGCGAAGCCCGATTGAACACCGGGGAGCTGTTTTTT.

This clonotype was observed many times. V is TRBV6-5 and J is TRBJ2-2; D ambiguous. Trimming pared 2 bases from V and 7 bases from J, leaving 5 bases between. The CDR3 is 12 residues long. Germline V gene data show CDR1 as MNHEY and CDR2 as SVGAGI. In nucleotides, the CDR3 is TGTGCCAGCAGTTACGTACTCGGGGAGCTGTTTTTT. The encoded protein is CASSYVLGELFF.

Only a few counts were recorded for this clonotype. The chain joins TRBV4-1 to TRBJ1-5; D not certain. There are 16 residues in the CDR3. Per germline, CDR1 MGHRA and CDR2 YSYEKL. The V end lost 4 bases, the J end lost 1 base, and 14 bases lay between the germline ends. CDR3 sequence: CASSPMGGGSNQPQHF. In nucleotides, the CDR3 is TGCGCCAGCAGCCCCATGGGTGGTGGGAGCAATCAGCCCCAGCATTTT.

This clonotype was counted ten times or more. The rearrangement uses TRBV3-1 and TRBJ1-1, with no clear D. V was trimmed by 8 bases and J by 5 bases, leaving 12 bases between them. In germline, CDR1 is LGHDT, CDR2 YNNKEL (reference sequence). The CDR3 consists of 12 residues. The CDR3 DNA reads as TGTGCCAGCGGGCGGGTGGGTACTGAAGCTTTCTTT. Protein sequence: CASGRVGTEAFF.

This clonotype was detected ten times or more. The rearrangement joins TRBV12-3 or TRBV12-4 to TRBJ2-7; D is possibly TRBD2 (5 bases). V gave up 0 bases and J gave up 6 bases, with 6 bases separating them. The CDR3 has 12 amino acids. CDR3 sequence: CASSLASGEQYF. The CDR3 DNA sequence: TGTGCCAGCAGTTTAGCGAGCGGCGAGCAGTACTTC.

In this sample, this clonotype turned up many times. This rearrangement joins TRBV7-2 to TRBJ1-2; a weak D match, TRBD1 (6 bases). Germline-derived CDR1 and CDR2 are SGHTA and FQGNSA. This CDR3 spans 13 amino acids. Trimming took 1 base from V and 8 from J, leaving 11 bases between them. The CDR3 spells CASSLDREGGYTF. The CDR3 bases are TGTGCCAGCAGCTTAGACAGGGAAGGCGGCTACACCTTC.

This clonotype has a count of ten or more. The chain joins TRBV28 to TRBJ2-3; tentatively, D is TRBD1 (5 bases). This CDR3 has 14 amino acids. Germline CDR1 reads MDHEN; CDR2 reads SYDVKM. Trimming took 7 bases from V and 2 from J, leaving 13 bases between them. CDR3 coding DNA: TGTGCCAGCACCCTAAGACAGTTCACAGATACGCAGTATTTT. This translates into CASTLRQFTDTQYF.